The TCR beta chain described here comes from a study of T cell responses to AZD1222 COVID-19 vaccine. Study observations and caveats: Researchers report vaccine-associated CD4 TCRs spanning spike, with dominance at 160-218 and 743-854. Repertoire collection took place solely once the T cell response had peaked.

This clone occurred a few times. The antigen is undetermined. Here immunoSEQ multiplex PCR was the method, and the copy in TCRdb shows in-frame clones only, minus some. The table has roughly 85,000 clones, around 90% seen once. CDR1 MNHEY and CDR2 SVGAGI come from the germline V gene. The J segment lost 3 bases and the V segment lost 2 bases, leaving 3 bases of the junction unmatched. The CDR3 loop spans 15 amino acids. The receptor comes from an adult in good health. The V call is TRBV6-5, the J call TRBJ1-2; 10 nucleotides match TRBD1. Sequencing used peripheral blood, obtained on day 0 of MenACWY control vaccination. The CDR3 reads CASSYTGQGDYGYTF. Here the CDR3 DNA reads TGTGCCAGCAGTTACACAGGACAGGGGGACTATGGCTACACCTTC.